The clone carrying this T cell receptor (beta chain) was observed once. Its antigen is undetermined. Sequencing was performed with immunoSEQ multiplex PCR; in TCRdb, only in-frame clones are kept and a portion is missing. Of about 140,000 clones in the sample, approximately 93% were seen once. The data originate from a study of T cell responses to AZD1222 COVID-19 vaccine. Findings and limits, study-wide: Spike-specific TCR breadth and depth went up after people got two AZD1222 doses. None of the repertoires were sampled until the peak T cell response had passed. Dominant at 160-218 and 743-854, vaccine-associated CD4 TCRs also spanned spike. Nearly half of spike-specific TCRs reportedly go after variant regions that carry no mutations.

Germline V lookup: CDR1 LGHDT, CDR2 YNNKEL (reference sequence). Trimming removed 1 base at V and 6 bases at J, with 16 bases between. The CDR3 consists of 16 residues. The chain combines TRBV3-1 (or the pseudogene TRBV3-2) with TRBJ1-3; D is undetermined. This sequence originates from an adult who had recovered from COVID-19. This specimen consisted of peripheral blood, obtained after recovery from COVID-19. CDR3 protein: CASSQGDESRLNTIYF. The CDR3 DNA sequence: TGTGCCAGCAGCCAAGGTGACGAGAGCAGACTAAACACCATATATTTT.